A single sample is the source of the 25 T cell receptor beta chains below, sequenced in a study of T cells in Graves' hyperthyroidism and ophthalmopathy (dated by TCRdb to the late 2010s). The method was multiplex PCR. The sample was run on an Illumina HiSeq 2000. The TCR beta CDR3 regions were amplified from RNA transcripts. The TCR CDR3 was subjected to a first round of RT-PCR using the HTBI primer set and the Qiagen OneStep RT-PCR kit. TCRdb reworked the public reads: Q25 trimming with fastp, MiXCR clone assembly, productive beta chains retained. Merged by CDR3 protein, the rows form single entries marked with the most common genes and DNA. This sample comprises 360,000 or so distinct CDR3 sequences, nearly 15% of them detected only once. Approximately 20% of the sample comes from the top ten. The sample comprised blood. The receptor set was obtained from a woman aged 60-75 years with Graves' ophthalmopathy.

This clonotype came up many times. In nucleotides, the CDR3 is TGCGCCTCAGGGTCTAGCGGAGCCTACAATGAGCAGTTCTTC. This translates into CASGSSGAYNEQFF. V gene TRBV5-1 combines with J gene TRBJ2-1, with TRBD2 matching 7 bases. CDR1 SGHRS and CDR2 YFSETQ come from the germline V gene. V was clipped by 10 bases and J by 2 bases; unmatched bases: 9. The CDR3 spans 14 residues.

This clonotype was seen only a few times. The V call is TRBV28, the J call TRBJ1-1; no firm D call. V shed 3 bases and J shed 1 base, with 9 bases lying between them. The CDR3 spans 14 residues. Germline V gives CDR1 MDHEN, CDR2 SYDVKM. The CDR3 loop is CASSFYSGNTEAFF. CDR3 coding DNA: TGTGCCAGCAGTTTTTATTCCGGGAACACTGAAGCTTTCTTT.

The chain carries TRBV6-5 and TRBJ1-4, with 7 bases lining up with TRBD1. Germline CDR1 reads MNHEY; CDR2 reads SVGAGI. Trimming removed 1 base from V and 8 bases from J; junction bases left unmatched: 7. The CDR3 is 15 residues long. In nucleotides, the CDR3 is TGTGCCAGCAGTTACTTAACAGGGGTGGACGAAAAACTGTTTTTT. It encodes CASSYLTGVDEKLFF.

The V call is TRBV19, the J call TRBJ2-3, with TRBD2 matching over 7 bases. The CDR3 totals 16 residues. Germline trimming cut 6 bases from V and 2 bases from J; bases unmatched to any gene: 11. Germline-derived CDR1 and CDR2 are LNHDA and SQIVND (reference sequence). The CDR3 sequence is CASRAALADATDTQYF. In DNA form, the CDR3 reads TGTGCCAGTAGGGCGGCCCTAGCGGATGCCACAGATACGCAGTATTTT.

At least ten counts were recorded for this clonotype. This chain's CDR3 is CATSRDGLAVDEQFF. CDR3 coding DNA: TGTGCCACCAGCAGAGATGGTCTAGCGGTTGATGAGCAGTTCTTC. This chain connects TRBV15 to TRBJ2-1; 7 bases agree with TRBD2. The CDR3 consists of 15 residues. Germline V gene lookup returns CDR1 LNHNV and CDR2 YYDKDF (reference sequence). J gave up 8 bases and V 0 bases, and 7 bases lay outside the gene matches.

The chain couples TRBV28 to TRBJ1-1; D gene ambiguous. V was pared by 5 bases and J by 3 bases, with 16 bases between. This CDR3 spans 15 amino acids. Germline V gene sequence: CDR1 MDHEN, CDR2 SYDVKM. The CDR3 bases are TGTGCCAGCAGTCCCATCGTTATCCTTGACACTGAAGCTTTCTTT. Its protein product is CASSPIVILDTEAFF. The full variable domain, completed using reference TRBV28 and TRBJ1-1, is DVKVTQSSRYLVKRTGEKVFLECVQDMDHENMFWYRQDPGLGLRLIYFSYDVKMKEKGDIPEGYSVSREKKERFSLILESASTNQTSMYLCASSPIVILDTEAFFGQGTRLTVV.

The chain links TRBV19 to TRBJ1-5; 7 bases fit TRBD1. CDR3 length: 15 amino acids. Per the germline V gene, CDR1 is LNHDA and CDR2 is SQIVND (reference sequence). Losses at the gene ends were 7 bases for V and 2 bases for J; bases not matched to a gene: 8. The CDR3 coding sequence is TGTGCCAGTATGGGAACCGGGACAGGCAATCAGCCCCAGCATTTT. Its translation is CASMGTGTGNQPQHF. The full variable domain, rest sourced from reference TRBV19 and TRBJ1-5, is DGGITQSPKYLFRKEGQNVTLSCEQNLNHDAMYWYRQDPGQGLRLIYYSQIVNDFQKGDIAEGYSVSREKKESFPLTVTSAQKNPTAFYLCASMGTGTGNQPQHFGDGTRLSIL.

This clonotype was picked up many times. This chain joins TRBV3-1 and TRBJ1-1; a possible D gene is TRBD1 (6 bases). V dropped 6 bases and J dropped 3 bases, with 11 bases sitting between them. This CDR3 spans 13 amino acids. CDR1 LGHDT and CDR2 YNNKEL come from the germline V gene (reference sequence). Here the CDR3 reads CASSSTGHTEAFF. DNA for the CDR3: TGTGCCAGCAGTTCCACAGGGCACACTGAAGCTTTCTTT.

This CDR3 reads CASSLAPRGTQETQYF. The CDR3 coding sequence is TGCGCCAGCAGCTTGGCACCCCGGGGAACACAAGAGACCCAGTACTTC. The chain couples TRBV5-1 to TRBJ2-5, with TRBD2 as a possible D gene (5 bases). The CDR3 is 16 residues long. Germline V gene lookup returns CDR1 SGHRS and CDR2 YFSETQ. Trimming took off 0 bases at V and 2 bases at J, with 14 bases between the two ends.

This clonotype was seen ten or more times. The chain carries TRBV5-1 and TRBJ2-7; 10 bases are a match to TRBD1. V was clipped by 5 bases and J by 2 bases; unmatched bases: 4. Germline assignment: CDR1 SGHRS and CDR2 YFSETQ. This CDR3 is built from 14 residues. The CDR3 nucleotides are TGCGCCAGCAGATCCGGGACAGGGGCCTACGAGCAGTACTTC. Encoded protein: CASRSGTGAYEQYF.

This clonotype was recorded at least ten times. The chain carries TRBV18 and TRBJ2-3; D not resolved. This CDR3 region has 15 residues. Germline assignment: CDR1 KGHSH and CDR2 LQKENI. V was trimmed by 0 bases and J by 4 bases, leaving 11 bases between them. The CDR3 loop is CASSPPASGADTQYF. The CDR3, as DNA: TGTGCCAGCTCACCACCCGCGTCTGGCGCAGATACGCAGTATTTT.

The chain joins TRBV20-1 to TRBJ2-5, with D tentatively TRBD1 (5 bases). In germline, CDR1 is DFQATT, CDR2 SNEGSKA (reference sequence). Trimming took 0 bases from V and 7 from J, leaving 6 bases between them. The CDR3 is 11 residues long. The CDR3 DNA follows: TGCAGTGCTAGAGATGGGGCGACCCAGTACTTC. Encoded protein: CSARDGATQYF.

This clonotype has a count of ten or more. The genes are TRBV20-1 and TRBJ2-3; tentatively, D is TRBD1 (6 bases). Trimming removed 5 bases at V and 1 base at J, with 22 bases between. CDR3 length: 17 amino acids. CDR1 DFQATT and CDR2 SNEGSKA come from the germline V gene (reference sequence). For the CDR3, the DNA is TGCAGTGCTGCAAGGCGGCAGGGGTTACAGGGCACAGATACGCAGTATTTT. It encodes CSAARRQGLQGTDTQYF.

This clonotype was counted at least ten times. The V and J genes are TRBV5-1 and TRBJ1-2; D is unclear. Per the germline V gene, CDR1 is SGHRS and CDR2 is YFSETQ. This CDR3 has 15 amino acids. Trimming cost V 0 bases and J 0 bases, with 9 bases left between them. CDR3 sequence reads: CASSLDGSSNYGYTF. In DNA, the CDR3 is TGCGCCAGCAGCTTGGATGGCAGTTCTAACTATGGCTACACCTTC.

This clonotype came up a few times. The genes are TRBV12-5 and TRBJ1-4; no firm D call. This CDR3 is 13 amino acids long. Germline CDR1 LGHNT, CDR2 FRNRAP. Trimming stripped 4 bases from V and 8 bases from J, with 11 bases between. The CDR3 DNA follows: TGTGCTAGTGGTTGGGGTGTCTTGGAAAAACTGTTTTTT. Its protein product is CASGWGVLEKLFF.

This clonotype was found a few times. The chain carries TRBV7-8 and TRBJ2-5; 9 bases are shared with TRBD2. V was pared by 1 base and J by 5 bases, with 11 bases of the junction left unmatched. The germline gives CDR1 SGHVS, CDR2 FQNEAQ. CDR3 length equals 17 residues. The CDR3 is CASSLGIGGRARETQYF. The CDR3 DNA reads TGTGCCAGCAGCTTAGGAATTGGCGGGAGGGCCAGGGAGACCCAGTACTTC.

This clonotype showed up many times. The chain combines TRBV27 with TRBJ1-4; TRBD1 matches 10 bases. V lost 5 bases to trimming and J lost 9 bases; unmatched junction nucleotides: 6. The CDR3 has 14 residues. Germline V gives CDR1 MNHEY, CDR2 SMNVEV (reference sequence). CDR3 loop: CASSPGTGDQKLFF. The DNA of the CDR3 is TGTGCCAGCAGTCCCGGGACAGGGGATCAAAAACTGTTTTTT.

There are a few counts of this clonotype. V gene TRBV7-9 combines with J gene TRBJ2-4; D not resolved. The length of the CDR3 is 14 residues. Per germline, CDR1 SEHNR and CDR2 FQNEAQ (reference sequence). V was cut by 1 base and J by 5 bases, with 9 bases left in between. The CDR3 DNA is TGTGCCAGCAGCTTAGAACGGCCCGAAAACATTCAGTACTTC. Translated: CASSLERPENIQYF.

This clonotype showed up just a few times. The genes are TRBV18 and TRBJ1-3; no clear D gene. Between the trimmed V and J ends, which lost 5 bases and 2 bases, there was a span of 7 bases. CDR3 length: 13 residues. CDR1 and CDR2 from the germline V gene are KGHSH and LQKENI. This CDR3 is CASSRETGNTIYF. The CDR3 nucleotides are TGTGCCAGCTCAAGGGAAACTGGAAACACCATATATTTT.

This clonotype was counted many times. CDR3 DNA: TGTGCCAGCAGTCCTACAGGGTTCTCTAATTCACCCCTCCACTTT. Its protein is CASSPTGFSNSPLHF. J is TRBJ1-6 and V is TRBV2, with D maybe TRBD1 (6 bases). CDR1 is SNHLY and CDR2 is FYNNEI in the germline V gene. The CDR3 consists of 15 residues. Trimming left V 5 bases short and J 6 bases short, with 14 bases between.

This clonotype was found many times. The J gene is TRBJ1-4, the V gene TRBV3-1; perhaps TRBD1 as D (5 bases). The CDR3 runs 16 residues. CDR1 and CDR2 from the germline V gene are LGHDT and YNNKEL (reference sequence). Trimming stripped 0 bases from V and 10 bases from J, with 18 bases between. In nucleotides, the CDR3 is TGTGCCAGCAGCCAAGATTGGCACGACAGTTCCGGAAAACTGTTTTTT. Amino acids: CASSQDWHDSSGKLFF. The full variable domain, with the rest looked up from reference TRBV3-1 and TRBJ1-4, is DTAVSQTPKYLVTQMGNDKSIKCEQNLGHDTMYWYKQDSKKFLKIMFSYNNKELIINETVPNRFSPKSPDKAHLNLHINSLELGDSAVYFCASSQDWHDSSGKLFFGSGTQLSVL.

This clonotype was seen a handful of times. The chain has TRBV28 and TRBJ2-1; TRBD2 agrees at 8 bases. V lost 5 bases to trimming and J lost 1 base; unmatched junction nucleotides: 4. The CDR3 is made up of 15 amino acids. From germline, CDR1 is MDHEN and CDR2 SYDVKM. The CDR3 DNA reads TGTGCCAGCAGTGTAGCGGGGATTTCCTACAATGAGCAGTTCTTC. It translates to CASSVAGISYNEQFF.

This clonotype was picked up many times. The chain recombines TRBV28 with TRBJ2-7; possible D gene TRBD1, 7 bases. Trimming cost V 5 bases and J 2 bases, with 13 bases left between them. Germline lookup yields CDR1 MDHEN and CDR2 SYDVKM. CDR3 length: 14 amino acids. The CDR3 nucleotides read TGTGCCAGCAGTCGGGGGACAGTTACCTACGAGCAGTACTTC. Translated, it gives CASSRGTVTYEQYF.

The chain combines TRBV7-6 with TRBJ1-5; D unresolved. The CDR3 spans 15 residues. V lost 5 bases, J lost 0 bases, and 11 bases lay in between. The germline CDR1 and CDR2 sequences are SGHVS and FNYEAQ. As DNA, the CDR3 is TGTGCCAGCAGCCGAACGCCGGGTAGCAATCAGCCCCAGCATTTT. It yields the protein CASSRTPGSNQPQHF.

The J gene is TRBJ2-1, the V gene TRBV19; 13 bases match TRBD2. The CDR3 totals 15 residues. From germline, CDR1 is LNHDA and CDR2 SQIVND (reference sequence). V was pared by 8 bases and J by 7 bases, with 8 bases of the junction left unmatched. The CDR3 sequence is CASSGLAGRWNEQFF. CDR3 nucleotide sequence: TGTGCCAGTTCGGGACTAGCGGGAAGGTGGAATGAGCAGTTCTTC.